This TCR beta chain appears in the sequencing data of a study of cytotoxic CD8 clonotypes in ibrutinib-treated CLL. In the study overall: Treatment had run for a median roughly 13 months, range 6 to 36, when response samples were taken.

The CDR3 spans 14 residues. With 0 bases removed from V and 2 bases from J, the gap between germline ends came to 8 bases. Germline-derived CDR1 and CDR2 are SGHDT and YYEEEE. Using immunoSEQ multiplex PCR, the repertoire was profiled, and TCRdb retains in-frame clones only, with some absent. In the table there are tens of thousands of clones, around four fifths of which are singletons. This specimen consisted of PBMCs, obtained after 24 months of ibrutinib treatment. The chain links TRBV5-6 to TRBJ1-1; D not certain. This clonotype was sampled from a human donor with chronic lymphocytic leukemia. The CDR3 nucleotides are TGTGCCAGCAGCTTGGAGGCACCTAACACTGAAGCTTTCTTT. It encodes CASSLEAPNTEAFF. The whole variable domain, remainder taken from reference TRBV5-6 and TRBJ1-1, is DAGVTQSPTHLIKTRGQQVTLRCSPKSGHDTVSWYQQALGQGPQFIFQYYEEEERQRGNFPDRFSGHQFPNYSSELNVNALLLGDSALYLCASSLEAPNTEAFFGQGTRLTVV.